This passage covers 13 T cell receptor beta chains from one sample sequenced in a study of CD8 T cells in Susac syndrome. Random hexamers were used to reverse transcribe an amount of about 0.5 to 1 ug RNA. TCRdb reanalysed the immunoSEQ multiplex PCR reads using MiXCR and keeps one entry per CDR3 protein. The sample gives about 180,000 distinct CDR3 sequences, 95% of which show up once; roughly 0.095% is in the top ten. Sequenced input: CD4+ T cells from PBMCs. The receptors here all came from a human donor with multiple sclerosis.

The chain uses TRBV20-1 and TRBJ2-3; D is unresolved. Germline lookup yields CDR1 DFQATT and CDR2 SNEGSKA (reference sequence). The CDR3 extends over 13 amino acids. The V gene lost 0 bases and the J gene lost 0 bases, with 4 bases spanning the gap. The CDR3, as DNA: TGCAGTGCTAGAGAACAGAGCACAGATACGCAGTATTTT. Protein: CSAREQSTDTQYF.

The chain combines TRBV29-1 with TRBJ1-1; 7 positions match TRBD1. Germline V CDR1 and CDR2: SQVTM, ANQGSEA. The J segment lost 11 bases and the V segment lost 7 bases, leaving 13 bases of the junction unmatched. The CDR3 has 12 amino acids. CDR3 residues: CSGRDPGGGAFF. DNA of the CDR3: TGCAGCGGCCGGGACCCAGGGGGAGGCGCTTTCTTT.

The gene calls are TRBV7-8 and TRBJ2-7; D remains ambiguous. The ends were cut back, 4 bases at V and 4 bases at J, with 8 bases in the middle. Germline CDR1 reads SGHVS; CDR2 reads FQNEAQ. There are 12 residues in the CDR3. The CDR3 nucleotides read TGTGCCAGCAGCTCAGGTGTATACGAGCAGTACTTC. Its translation is CASSSGVYEQYF.

This rearrangement joins TRBV30 to TRBJ1-6; D gene uncertain. V was trimmed by 3 bases and J by 9 bases, leaving 21 bases between them. The CDR3 consists of 16 residues. Germline V gives CDR1 GTSNPN, CDR2 SVGIG (reference sequence). CDR3 sequence reads: CAWRGDRLIRGSPLHF. The CDR3 coding sequence is TGTGCCTGGAGGGGAGACCGTTTAATTCGGGGTTCACCCCTCCACTTT.

This clonotype was seen only once. The chain links TRBV2 to TRBJ2-5; 13 nucleotides agree with TRBD2. There are 15 residues in the CDR3. With V trimmed by 8 bases and J by 8 bases, 11 bases remained unmatched. Germline V gene data show CDR1 as SNHLY and CDR2 as FYNNEI. CDR3 region: CASLRTSGSLETQYF. DNA for the CDR3: TGTGCCAGCTTACGGACTAGCGGGAGTTTAGAAACCCAGTACTTC.

CDR3 residues: CASRRNVGTGGQGVVYEQYF. CDR3 coding DNA: TGTGCCAGCAGGAGGAACGTCGGGACAGGGGGCCAAGGAGTGGTCTACGAGCAGTACTTC. This chain connects TRBV6-1 to TRBJ2-7; 12 bases are a match to TRBD1. The CDR3 extends over 20 amino acids. CDR1 and CDR2 from the germline V gene are MNHNS and SASEGT. V lost 6 bases to trimming and J lost 3 bases; unmatched junction nucleotides: 21.

This chain links TRBV19 with TRBJ2-1, with 9 bases fitting TRBD1. This CDR3 has 14 amino acids. V trimming: 6 bases; J trimming: 9 bases; junction bases outside the gene matches: 9. CDR1 is LNHDA, CDR2 SQIVND, per germline (reference sequence). The CDR3: CASSPGTGIGEQFF. For the CDR3, the DNA is TGTGCCAGTAGCCCCGGGACAGGGATTGGTGAGCAGTTCTTC.

The genes are TRBV5-6 and TRBJ2-1, with D tentatively TRBD1 (5 bases). This CDR3 contains 14 residues. V was trimmed by 1 base and J by 9 bases, leaving 14 bases between them. CDR1 and CDR2 (germline): SGHDT, YYEEEE. The CDR3 DNA follows: TGTGCCAGCAGCTTGTCGTGGGGCCGGAGTGAGCAGTTCTTC. Protein: CASSLSWGRSEQFF.

This rearrangement joins TRBV7-2 to TRBJ2-5, with 9 bases that match TRBD1. Per the germline V gene, CDR1 is SGHTA and CDR2 is FQGNSA. The CDR3 is made up of 15 amino acids. V dropped 4 bases and J dropped 5; count of bases not matched to a gene: 8. CDR3 sequence reads: CASSWRGTGPETQYF. CDR3 nucleotide sequence: TGTGCCAGCAGCTGGCGTGGGACAGGGCCGGAGACCCAGTACTTC.

The sample holds one count of this clonotype. V gene TRBV13 combines with J gene TRBJ1-2; tentatively, D is TRBD1 (6 bases). The CDR3 has 14 residues. Germline V gene lookup returns CDR1 PRHDT and CDR2 FYEKMQ (reference sequence). V was cut by 3 bases and J by 6 bases, with 14 bases left in between. In DNA, the CDR3 is TGTGCCAGCAGCTTTTGGACAGAGAGTCATGGCTACACCTTC. Protein product: CASSFWTESHGYTF.

This chain uses TRBV7-8 with TRBJ1-5; tentatively, D is TRBD1 (6 bases). CDR1 is SGHVS and CDR2 is FQNEAQ in the germline V gene. The length of the CDR3 is 15 residues. V lost 0 bases to trimming and J lost 2 bases, with 8 bases between them. The CDR3 region has the DNA TGTGCCAGCAGCTTAGCCAGACAGGGCAATCAGCCCCAGCATTTT. It is translated as CASSLARQGNQPQHF.

This chain's CDR3 is CASSVNPPNGGNEQFF. The CDR3 DNA reads TGTGCCAGCAGCGTAAATCCTCCCAACGGGGGCAATGAGCAGTTCTTC. The chain employs TRBV9 and TRBJ2-1; the D gene is possibly TRBD2 (6 bases). The CDR3 has 16 residues. Looked up from germline, CDR1 is SGDLS and CDR2 is YYNGEE. Between the trimmed V and J ends, which lost 1 base and 6 bases, there was a span of 17 bases.

This clonotype occurred a few times. This chain links TRBV2 with TRBJ2-2, with 8 positions matching TRBD1. The V and J ends lost 8 bases and 1 base, in that order; junction bases with no gene match: 0. The CDR3 length is 13 residues. CDR1 and CDR2 from the germline V gene are SNHLY and FYNNEI. CDR3 nucleotide sequence: TGTGCCAGCGGGACAGGGAACACCGGGGAGCTGTTTTTT. Encoded protein: CASGTGNTGELFF.